The entry that follows covers one T cell receptor (beta chain) sequence. What it recognizes is unknown. This entry comes from a study of shared clonotypes between healthy human individuals. Study findings and constraints: Shared clonotypes: about 4.6% naive CD4, around 3.4% naive CD8, under 2.5% memory CD4, around 0.4% memory CD8.

Each subset's genomic DNA was shared equally among a number of immunoSEQ plates. Per the original methods: ImmunoSEQ sequences covered only the junction and lacked quality scores; filtering therefore differed. Repertoires were generated with immunoSEQ multiplex PCR, while TCRdb's copy carries only in-frame clones and drops some. V, J and clone size were drawn from that table, and D and trimming were deduced from the DNA. The sample carries about 360,000 clones, about 73% recorded once. Per germline, CDR1 SGHNT and CDR2 YYREEE (reference sequence). V was pared by 4 bases and J by 4 bases, with 8 bases of the junction left unmatched. There are 16 residues in the CDR3. Division of CD4+ cells produced a CD45RA+ naive subset and a CD45RA-negative memory subset.

Sequencing was carried out using memory CD4+ T cells sorted from blood. The sample's subset: CD45RA-negative fraction. The source is a young man in good health. J is TRBJ2-6 and V is TRBV5-4; 7 bases line up with TRBD2. The CDR3 here is CASSILGGTGANVLTF. DNA for the CDR3: TGTGCCAGCAGCATCTTGGGAGGGACCGGGGCCAACGTCCTGACTTTC. The whole variable domain, filled in from reference TRBV5-4 and TRBJ2-6, reads ETGVTQSPTHLIKTRGQQVTLRCSSQSGHNTVSWYQQALGQGPQFIFQYYREEENGRGNFPPRFSGLQFPNYSSELNVNALELDDSALYLCASSILGGTGANVLTFGAGSRLTVL.